The T cell receptor (beta chain) under discussion was sequenced for a study of control samples from healthy donors and cancer patients. Profiled with immunoSEQ multiplex PCR; TCRdb holds only in-frame clones, not every one. The sample includes about 120,000 clones, about 90% of them seen just once. The CDR3 extends over 13 amino acids. The V and J ends lost 5 bases and 5 bases respectively, with 12 bases between them. The V gene's germline CDR1 is SGHTA and CDR2 FQGNSA. Sequencing was carried out using blood. The chain is built from TRBV7-2 and TRBJ1-2; weak D call: TRBD1 (5 bases). The clonotype was recovered from a man between 18 and 29 years old in good health. DNA of the CDR3: TGTGCCAGCAGCCGTCGGGGCCGTTATGGCTACACCTTC. Its protein product is CASSRRGRYGYTF.